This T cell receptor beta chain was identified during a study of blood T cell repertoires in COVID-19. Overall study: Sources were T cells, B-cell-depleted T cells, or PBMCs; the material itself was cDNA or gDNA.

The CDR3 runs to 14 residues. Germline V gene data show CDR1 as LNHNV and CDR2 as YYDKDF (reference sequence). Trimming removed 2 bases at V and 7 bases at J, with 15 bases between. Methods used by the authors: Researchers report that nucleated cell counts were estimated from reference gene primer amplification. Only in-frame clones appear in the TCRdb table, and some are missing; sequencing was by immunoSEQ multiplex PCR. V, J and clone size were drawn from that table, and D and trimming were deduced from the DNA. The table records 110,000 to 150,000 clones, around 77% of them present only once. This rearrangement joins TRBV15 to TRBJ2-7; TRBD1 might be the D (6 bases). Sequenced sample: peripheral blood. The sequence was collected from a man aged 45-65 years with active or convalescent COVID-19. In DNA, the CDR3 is TGTGCCACCAGCAGAAACCTACAGGGATTAGAGCAGTACTTC. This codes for CATSRNLQGLEQYF.